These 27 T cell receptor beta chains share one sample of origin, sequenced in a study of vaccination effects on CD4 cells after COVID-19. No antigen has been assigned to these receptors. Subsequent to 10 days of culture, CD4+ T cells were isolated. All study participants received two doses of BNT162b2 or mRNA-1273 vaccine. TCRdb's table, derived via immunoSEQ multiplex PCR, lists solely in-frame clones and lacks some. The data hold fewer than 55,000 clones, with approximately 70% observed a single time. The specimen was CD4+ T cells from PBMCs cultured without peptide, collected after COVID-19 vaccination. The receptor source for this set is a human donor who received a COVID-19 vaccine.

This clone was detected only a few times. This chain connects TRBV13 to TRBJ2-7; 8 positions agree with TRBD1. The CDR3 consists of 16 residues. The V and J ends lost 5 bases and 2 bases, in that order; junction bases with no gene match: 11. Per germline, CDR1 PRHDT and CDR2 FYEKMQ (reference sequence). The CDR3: CASSRTGGIIAYEQYF. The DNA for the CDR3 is TGTGCCAGCAGCCGTACAGGGGGGATAATAGCCTACGAGCAGTACTTC.

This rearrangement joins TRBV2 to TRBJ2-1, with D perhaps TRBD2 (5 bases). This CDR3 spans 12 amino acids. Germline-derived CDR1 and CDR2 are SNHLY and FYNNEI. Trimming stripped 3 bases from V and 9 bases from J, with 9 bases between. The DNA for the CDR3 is TGTGCCAGCAGTGATTCGGGGTCTGAGCAGTTCTTC. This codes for CASSDSGSEQFF.

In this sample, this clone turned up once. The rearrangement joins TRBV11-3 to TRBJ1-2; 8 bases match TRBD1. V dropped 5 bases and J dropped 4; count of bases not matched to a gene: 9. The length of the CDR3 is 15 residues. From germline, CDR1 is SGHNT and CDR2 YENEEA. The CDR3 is CASSPPDRVSYGYTF. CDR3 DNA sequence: TGTGCCAGCAGCCCCCCGGACAGGGTTTCCTATGGCTACACCTTC.

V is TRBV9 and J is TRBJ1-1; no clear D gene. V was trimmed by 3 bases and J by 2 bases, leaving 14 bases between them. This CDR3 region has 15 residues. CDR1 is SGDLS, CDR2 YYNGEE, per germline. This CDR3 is CASSGKGFVNTEAFF. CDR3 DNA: TGTGCCAGCAGCGGTAAAGGATTCGTTAACACTGAAGCTTTCTTT.

CDR3 bases: TGTGCCAGCAGCACCGGCTCTGGGGCCAACGTCCTGACTTTC. Translated, it gives CASSTGSGANVLTF. The genes are TRBV11-2 and TRBJ2-6; the D is unclear. This CDR3 region has 14 residues. The ends were cut back, 5 bases at V and 0 bases at J, with 5 bases in the middle. Germline CDR1 is SGHAT and CDR2 is FQNNGV.

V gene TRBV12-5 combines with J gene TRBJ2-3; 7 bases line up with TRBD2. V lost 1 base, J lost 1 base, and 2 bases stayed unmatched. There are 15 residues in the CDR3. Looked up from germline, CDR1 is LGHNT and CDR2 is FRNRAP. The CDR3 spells CASGLGLAGTDTQYF. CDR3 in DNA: TGTGCTAGTGGTTTGGGACTAGCAGGCACAGATACGCAGTATTTT. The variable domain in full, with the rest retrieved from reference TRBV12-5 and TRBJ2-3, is DARVTQTPRHKVTEMGQEVTMRCQPILGHNTVFWYRQTMMQGLELLAYFRNRAPLDDSGMPKDRFSAEMPDATLATLKIQPSEPRDSAVYFCASGLGLAGTDTQYFGPGTRLTVL.

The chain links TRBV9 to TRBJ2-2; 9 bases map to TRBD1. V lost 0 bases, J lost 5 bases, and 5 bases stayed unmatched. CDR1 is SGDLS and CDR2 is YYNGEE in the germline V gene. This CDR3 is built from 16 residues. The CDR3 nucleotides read TGTGCCAGCAGCGTAGTGGGACAGGGTAAAACCGGGGAGCTGTTTTTT. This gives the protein CASSVVGQGKTGELFF.

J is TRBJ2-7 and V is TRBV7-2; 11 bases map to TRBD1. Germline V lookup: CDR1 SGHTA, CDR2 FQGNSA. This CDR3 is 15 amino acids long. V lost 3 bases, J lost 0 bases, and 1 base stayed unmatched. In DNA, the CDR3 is TGTGCCAGCAGCTTCGGACAGGGGGCCTCCTACGAGCAGTACTTC. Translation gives CASSFGQGASYEQYF.

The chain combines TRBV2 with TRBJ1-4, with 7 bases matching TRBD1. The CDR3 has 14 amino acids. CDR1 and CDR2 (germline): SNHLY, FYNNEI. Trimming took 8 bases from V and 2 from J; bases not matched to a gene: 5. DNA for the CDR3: TGTGCCAGCTCGGGACAGCTTACTAATGAAAAACTGTTTTTT. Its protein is CASSGQLTNEKLFF.

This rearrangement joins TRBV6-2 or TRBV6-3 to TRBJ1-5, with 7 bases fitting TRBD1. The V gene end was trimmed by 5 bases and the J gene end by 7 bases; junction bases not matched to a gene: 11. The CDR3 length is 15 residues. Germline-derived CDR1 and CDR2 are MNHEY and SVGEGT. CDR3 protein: CASSRRRQGGQPQHF. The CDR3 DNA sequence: TGTGCCAGCAGTCGACGAAGACAGGGCGGGCAGCCCCAGCATTTT.

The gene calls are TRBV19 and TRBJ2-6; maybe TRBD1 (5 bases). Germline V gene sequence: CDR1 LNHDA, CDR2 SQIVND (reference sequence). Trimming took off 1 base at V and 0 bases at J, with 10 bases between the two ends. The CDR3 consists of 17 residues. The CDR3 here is CASSIGGTVSGANVLTF. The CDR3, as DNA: TGTGCCAGTAGTATAGGGGGCACAGTCTCTGGGGCCAACGTCCTGACTTTC.

The CDR3 reads CASSFPRGLAVSNTGELFF. CDR3 coding DNA: TGTGCCAGTAGTTTTCCCCGGGGACTAGCGGTATCGAACACCGGGGAGCTGTTTTTT. The chain joins TRBV19 to TRBJ2-2, with 11 nucleotides matching TRBD2. CDR3 size: 19 residues. V lost 5 bases and J lost 0; bases outside the gene matches: 11. Per the germline V gene, CDR1 is LNHDA and CDR2 is SQIVND (reference sequence).

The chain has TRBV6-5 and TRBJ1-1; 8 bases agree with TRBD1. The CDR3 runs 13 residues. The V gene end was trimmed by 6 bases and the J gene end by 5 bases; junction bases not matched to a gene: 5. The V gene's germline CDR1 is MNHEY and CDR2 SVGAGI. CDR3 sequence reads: CASSSGGRTEAFF. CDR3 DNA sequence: TGTGCCAGCAGCTCAGGGGGCAGAACTGAAGCTTTCTTT.

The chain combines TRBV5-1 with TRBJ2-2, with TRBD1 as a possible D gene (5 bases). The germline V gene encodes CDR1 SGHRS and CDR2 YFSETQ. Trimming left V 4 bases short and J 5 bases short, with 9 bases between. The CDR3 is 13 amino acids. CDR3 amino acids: CASSHQGTGELFF. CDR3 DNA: TGCGCCAGCAGCCACCAGGGAACCGGGGAGCTGTTTTTT. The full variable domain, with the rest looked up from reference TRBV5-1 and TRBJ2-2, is KAGVTQTPRYLIKTRGQQVTLSCSPISGHRSVSWYQQTPGQGLQFLFEYFSETQRNKGNFPGRFSGRQFSNSRSEMNVSTLELGDSALYLCASSHQGTGELFFGEGSRLTVL.

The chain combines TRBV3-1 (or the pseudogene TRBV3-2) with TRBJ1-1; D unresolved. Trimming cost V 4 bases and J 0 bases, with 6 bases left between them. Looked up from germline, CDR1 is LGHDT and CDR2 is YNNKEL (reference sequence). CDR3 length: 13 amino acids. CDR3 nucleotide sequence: TGTGCCAGCAGCCCCAATTTGAACACTGAAGCTTTCTTT. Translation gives CASSPNLNTEAFF.

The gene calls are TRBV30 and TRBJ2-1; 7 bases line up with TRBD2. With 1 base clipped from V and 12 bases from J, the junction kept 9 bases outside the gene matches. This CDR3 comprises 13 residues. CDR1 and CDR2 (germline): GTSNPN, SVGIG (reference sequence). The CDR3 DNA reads TGTGCCTGGAGTGAACGACTAGCTTGGCCGCAGTTCTTC. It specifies CAWSERLAWPQFF.

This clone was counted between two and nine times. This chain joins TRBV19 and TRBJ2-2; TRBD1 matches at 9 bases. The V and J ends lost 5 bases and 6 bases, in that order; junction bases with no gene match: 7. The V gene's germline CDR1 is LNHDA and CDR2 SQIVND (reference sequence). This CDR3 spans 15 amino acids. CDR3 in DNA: TGTGCCAGTAGTCCGGGACAGGGAGGTCCCGGGGAGCTGTTTTTT. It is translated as CASSPGQGGPGELFF.

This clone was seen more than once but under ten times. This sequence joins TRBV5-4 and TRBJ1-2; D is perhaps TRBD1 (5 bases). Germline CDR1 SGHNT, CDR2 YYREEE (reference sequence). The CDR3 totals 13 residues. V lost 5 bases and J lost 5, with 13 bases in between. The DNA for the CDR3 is TGTGCCAGCAGTGGGGACGGATTTTATGGCTACACCTTC. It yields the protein CASSGDGFYGYTF.

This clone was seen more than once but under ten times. The CDR3: CASDRGLSYNEQFF. As DNA, the CDR3 is TGTGCCAGCGATAGGGGACTGTCCTACAATGAGCAGTTCTTC. V gene TRBV9 combines with J gene TRBJ2-1; TRBD2 is a possible D gene (6 bases). The CDR3 runs to 14 residues. Trimming shortened V by 7 bases and J by 1 base, and 12 bases separated the two germline ends. CDR1 is SGDLS, CDR2 YYNGEE, per germline.

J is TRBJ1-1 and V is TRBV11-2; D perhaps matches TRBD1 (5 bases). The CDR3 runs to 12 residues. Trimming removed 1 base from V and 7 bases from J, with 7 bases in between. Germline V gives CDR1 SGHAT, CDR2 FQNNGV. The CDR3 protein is CASSLGTGEAFF. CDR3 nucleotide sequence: TGTGCCAGCAGCTTAGGTACAGGTGAAGCTTTCTTT. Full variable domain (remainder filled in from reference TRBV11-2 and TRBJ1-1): EAGVAQSPRYKIIEKRQSVAFWCNPISGHATLYWYQQILGQGPKLLIQFQNNGVVDDSQLPKDRFSAERLKGVDSTLKIQPAKLEDSAVYLCASSLGTGEAFFGQGTRLTVV.

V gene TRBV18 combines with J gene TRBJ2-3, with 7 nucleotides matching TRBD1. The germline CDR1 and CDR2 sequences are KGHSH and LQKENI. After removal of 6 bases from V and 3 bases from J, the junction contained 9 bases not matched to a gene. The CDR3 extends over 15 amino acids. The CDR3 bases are TGTGCCAGCTCTAAGGGGGCGAAAGGGACAGATACGCAGTATTTT. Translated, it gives CASSKGAKGTDTQYF.

The CDR3 DNA reads TGTGCCAGCAGTATTATTGCAGGGCACGGTAGAAAAACTGAAGCTTTCTTT. Translated, it gives CASSIIAGHGRKTEAFF. The rearrangement joins TRBV28 to TRBJ1-1; a weak D match, TRBD1 (5 bases). The germline V and J ends were trimmed by 5 bases and 5 bases, with 24 bases remaining between them. Germline V gene data show CDR1 as MDHEN and CDR2 as SYDVKM. There are 17 residues in the CDR3.

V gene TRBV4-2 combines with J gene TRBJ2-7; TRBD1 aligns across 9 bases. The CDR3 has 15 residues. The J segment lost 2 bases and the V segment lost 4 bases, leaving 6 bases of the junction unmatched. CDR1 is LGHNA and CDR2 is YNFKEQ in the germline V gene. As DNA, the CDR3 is TGTGCCAGCAGCCCGACTGACAGGGGGGCCTACGAGCAGTACTTC. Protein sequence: CASSPTDRGAYEQYF.

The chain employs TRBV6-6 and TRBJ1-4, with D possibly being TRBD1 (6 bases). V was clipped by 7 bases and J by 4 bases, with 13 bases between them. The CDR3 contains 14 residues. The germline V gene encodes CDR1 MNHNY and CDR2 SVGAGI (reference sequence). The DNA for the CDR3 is TGTGCCAGCACCGCAGGGGTGTTTAATGAAAAACTGTTTTTT. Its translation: CASTAGVFNEKLFF.

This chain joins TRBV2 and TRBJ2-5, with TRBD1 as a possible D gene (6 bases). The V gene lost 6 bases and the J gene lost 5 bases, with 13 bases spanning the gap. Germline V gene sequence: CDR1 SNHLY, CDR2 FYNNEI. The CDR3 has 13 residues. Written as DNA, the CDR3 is TGTGCCAGCAGGAGGGACATAGGGGAGACCCAGTACTTC. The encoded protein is CASRRDIGETQYF.

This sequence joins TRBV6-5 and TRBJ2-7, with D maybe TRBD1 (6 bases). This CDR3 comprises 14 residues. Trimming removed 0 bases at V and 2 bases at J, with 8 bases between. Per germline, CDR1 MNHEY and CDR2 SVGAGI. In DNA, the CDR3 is TGTGCCAGCAGTTACTCGACAGGAGCCTACGAGCAGTACTTC. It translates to CASSYSTGAYEQYF.

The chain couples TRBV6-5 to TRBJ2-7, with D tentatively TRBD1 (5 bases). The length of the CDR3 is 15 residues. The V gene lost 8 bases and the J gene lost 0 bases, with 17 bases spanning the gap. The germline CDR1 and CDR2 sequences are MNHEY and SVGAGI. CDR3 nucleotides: TGTGCCAGCTTCGAAACAGGTTTCAGCTCCTACGAGCAGTACTTC. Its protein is CASFETGFSSYEQYF.